These 24 T cell receptor beta chains were sequenced from one sample in a study of T cells after posttransplantation cyclophosphamide. Measured with immunoSEQ multiplex PCR; TCRdb has only the in-frame clones, and not every one. Listed here are more than 4,500 clones without any singletons, the top ten holding 20% to 30%. Cyclophosphamide on days +3 and +4 followed busulfan-fludarabine conditioning and a marrow graft. Sequenced material: PBMCs, taken around 390 days after allogeneic stem cell transplant with posttransplant cyclophosphamide. Source of these receptors: a male patient aged 60 to 75 who received an allogeneic stem cell transplant from a related donor, was CMV-positive, and had acute GVHD only. The graft donor may have given rise to some T cells.

In its sample, this clone was seen many times. The V and J genes are TRBV13 and TRBJ2-7; D possibly corresponds to TRBD2 (5 bases). This CDR3 is built from 16 residues. The V gene's germline CDR1 is PRHDT and CDR2 FYEKMQ (reference sequence). V lost 4 bases to trimming and J lost 0 bases, with 16 bases between them. The CDR3 DNA sequence: TGTGCCAGCAGCTCAGTCGGACGGGAAAGCTCCTACGAGCAGTACTTC. It translates to CASSSVGRESSYEQYF.

At least ten counts were recorded for this clone. The chain joins TRBV11-2 to TRBJ1-1; 7 nucleotides line up with TRBD1. Germline V gene sequence: CDR1 SGHAT, CDR2 FQNNGV. The trim removed 3 bases at V and 8 bases at J, leaving 6 bases unmatched. This CDR3 comprises 13 residues. The CDR3 region is CASSLTRQGEAFF. CDR3 DNA sequence: TGTGCCAGCAGCTTGACCCGACAGGGAGAAGCTTTCTTT.

This clone was picked up many times. The rearrangement joins TRBV5-1 to TRBJ2-5; 8 nucleotides agree with TRBD2. In germline, CDR1 is SGHRS, CDR2 YFSETQ. V gave up 4 bases and J gave up 9 bases; unmatched junction bases: 17. The CDR3 spans 16 residues. This CDR3 is CASSTAPGLGDGAQYF. The CDR3 nucleotides are TGCGCCAGCAGCACCGCCCCGGGACTAGGGGACGGGGCCCAGTACTTC.

This clone was detected ten times or more. This rearrangement joins TRBV10-3 to TRBJ2-6; 7 positions match TRBD2. CDR1 ENHRY and CDR2 SYGVKD come from the germline V gene. Losses at the gene ends were 4 bases for V and 4 bases for J; bases not matched to a gene: 7. The CDR3 totals 16 residues. CDR3 protein: CAISVGGGAGANVLTF. As DNA, the CDR3 is TGTGCCATCAGTGTTGGGGGGGGTGCCGGGGCCAACGTCCTGACTTTC.

This clone was recorded at least ten times. This chain joins TRBV7-9 and TRBJ2-7, with a tentative D call TRBD1 (5 bases). Germline V lookup: CDR1 SEHNR, CDR2 FQNEAQ (reference sequence). V was pared by 2 bases and J by 4 bases, with 15 bases between. This CDR3 is built from 15 residues. CDR3: CASSLKGIGGYEQYF. CDR3 nucleotides: TGTGCCAGCAGCTTAAAGGGGATTGGTGGTTACGAGCAGTACTTC. The full variable domain, with the rest looked up from reference TRBV7-9 and TRBJ2-7, is DTGVSQNPRHKITKRGQNVTFRCDPISEHNRLYWYRQTLGQGPEFLTYFQNEAQLEKSRLLSDRFSAERPKGSFSTLEIQRTEQGDSAMYLCASSLKGIGGYEQYFGPGTRLTVT.

There are a few counts of this clone. V is TRBV7-9 and J is TRBJ1-6; D gene uncertain. The V gene's germline CDR1 is SEHNR and CDR2 FQNEAQ (reference sequence). V was clipped by 5 bases and J by 6 bases, with 14 bases between them. The CDR3 contains 15 residues. The CDR3 bases are TGTGCCAGCAGCCCCGTGACTAAGACTAATTCACCCCTCCACTTT. Protein sequence: CASSPVTKTNSPLHF. Complete variable domain (other parts from reference TRBV7-9 and TRBJ1-6): DTGVSQNPRHKITKRGQNVTFRCDPISEHNRLYWYRQTLGQGPEFLTYFQNEAQLEKSRLLSDRFSAERPKGSFSTLEIQRTEQGDSAMYLCASSPVTKTNSPLHFGNGTRLTVT.

This clone has at least ten counts. V is TRBV7-8 and J is TRBJ1-2; weak D call: TRBD1 (6 bases). Trimming pared 5 bases from V and 7 bases from J, leaving 23 bases between. The CDR3 runs to 16 residues. Per the germline V gene, CDR1 is SGHVS and CDR2 is FQNEAQ. CDR3 bases: TGTGCCAGCAGCGCCCAAGGGGGGGCAGCTTCGCGTGGCTACACCTTC. It translates to CASSAQGGAASRGYTF.

This clone was picked up many times. The gene calls are TRBV6-6 and TRBJ1-4; 11 bases match TRBD1. V was pared by 6 bases and J by 6 bases, with 6 bases of the junction left unmatched. Germline lookup yields CDR1 MNHNY and CDR2 SVGAGI (reference sequence). This CDR3 has 15 residues. CDR3 amino acids: CASSDGTGGYEKLFF. In nucleotides, the CDR3 is TGTGCCAGCAGCGACGGGACAGGGGGGTATGAAAAACTGTTTTTT.

This clone has a count of ten or more. The rearrangement joins TRBV9 to TRBJ2-7, with 12 bases lining up with TRBD1. This CDR3 spans 15 amino acids. Germline V gene data show CDR1 as SGDLS and CDR2 as YYNGEE. V lost 4 bases to trimming and J lost 6 bases; unmatched junction nucleotides: 8. The CDR3 loop reads CASSPLGQGALEQYF. CDR3 coding DNA: TGTGCCAGCAGCCCCCTGGGACAGGGGGCCCTCGAGCAGTACTTC.

This clone was detected ten times or more. The chain employs TRBV5-4 and TRBJ2-3, with TRBD2 matching over 10 bases. V shed 4 bases and J 2 bases; nucleotides not matched to a gene: 4. The CDR3 spans 15 residues. The germline V gene has CDR1 SGHNT and CDR2 YYREEE (reference sequence). The CDR3 here is CASSVAGGYTDTQYF. In nucleotides, the CDR3 is TGTGCCAGCAGCGTAGCGGGGGGTTACACAGATACGCAGTATTTT.

This clone was recorded at least ten times. V usage is TRBV9 and J usage is TRBJ2-2, with 9 positions matching TRBD1. The CDR3 totals 17 residues. V gave up 5 bases and J gave up 1 base; unmatched junction bases: 9. Germline assignment: CDR1 SGDLS and CDR2 YYNGEE. CDR3 in amino acids: CASSARTGVRNTGELFF. For the CDR3, the DNA is TGTGCCAGCAGTGCCAGGACAGGGGTTCGGAACACCGGGGAGCTGTTTTTT. Full variable domain (missing parts from reference TRBV9 and TRBJ2-2): DSGVTQTPKHLITATGQRVTLRCSPRSGDLSVYWYQQSLDQGLQFLIQYYNGEERAKGNILERFSAQQFPDLHSELNLSSLELGDSALYFCASSARTGVRNTGELFFGEGSRLTVL.

Ten or more counts support this clone. The rearrangement links TRBV9 to TRBJ1-5; D is ambiguous. The CDR3 is 14 residues long. The germline V gene encodes CDR1 SGDLS and CDR2 YYNGEE. Trimming stripped 0 bases from V and 1 base from J, with 5 bases between. CDR3 DNA: TGTGCCAGCAGCGTAGATGCGAGCAATCAGCCCCAGCATTTT. Its protein product is CASSVDASNQPQHF.

This clone ranks as medium-sized. The rearrangement links TRBV10-2 to TRBJ2-1; tentative D call: TRBD1 (5 bases). CDR1 and CDR2 (germline): WSHSY, SAAADI. V was clipped by 7 bases and J by 0 bases, with 10 bases between them. The CDR3 covers 14 residues. In nucleotides, the CDR3 is TGCGCCAGCAAGGAAGGGGACTCCTACAATGAGCAGTTCTTC. This translates into CASKEGDSYNEQFF.

This clone showed up many times. The chain carries TRBV28 and TRBJ1-6; the match to TRBD1 covers 11 bases. The CDR3 consists of 15 residues. Germline V lookup: CDR1 MDHEN, CDR2 SYDVKM. V lost 5 bases to trimming and J lost 9 bases; unmatched junction nucleotides: 6. CDR3 nucleotide sequence: TGTGCCAGCAGTCTGCCGGGACAGGGGGTTTCACCCCTCCACTTT. This gives the protein CASSLPGQGVSPLHF.

This clone is medium-sized within its sample. This chain links TRBV10-3 with TRBJ1-1, with 8 bases aligning to TRBD1. Germline trimming cut 6 bases from V and 3 bases from J; bases unmatched to any gene: 9. This CDR3 has 15 amino acids. Germline loops: CDR1 ENHRY, CDR2 SYGVKD. CDR3 DNA sequence: TGTGCCATCAGCCGAGACCAGGGGGCACACACTGAAGCTTTCTTT. This translates into CAISRDQGAHTEAFF.

This clone was seen repeatedly, ten times or more. As DNA, the CDR3 is TGTGCCAGCTCAGAAGACGACAGCCCGAACACTGAAGCTTTCTTT. The encoded protein is CASSEDDSPNTEAFF. J is TRBJ1-1 and V is TRBV18, with D tentatively TRBD1 (5 bases). Per the germline V gene, CDR1 is KGHSH and CDR2 is LQKENI. The CDR3 consists of 15 residues. V dropped 5 bases and J dropped 1 base, with 14 bases sitting between them.

In this sample, this clone turned up a few times. V is TRBV15 and J is TRBJ1-1; the match to TRBD1 covers 10 bases. This CDR3 is 14 amino acids long. Germline trimming cut 0 bases from V and 10 bases from J; bases unmatched to any gene: 5. Germline lookup yields CDR1 LNHNV and CDR2 YYDKDF (reference sequence). Written as DNA, the CDR3 is TGTGCCACCAGCAGAGAAGACAGGGGGCGGGGAGCTTTCTTT. The encoded protein is CATSREDRGRGAFF.

This clone appeared many times. The chain recombines TRBV7-6 with TRBJ2-1; TRBD2 aligns across 15 bases. Germline trimming cut 4 bases from V and 1 base from J; bases unmatched to any gene: 14. The CDR3 consists of 21 residues. Germline V gene data show CDR1 as SGHVS and CDR2 as FNYEAQ. Here the CDR3 reads CASSSFPGTSGRPHSYNEQFF. CDR3 nucleotides: TGTGCCAGCAGCTCCTTCCCCGGGACTAGCGGGAGGCCCCATTCCTACAATGAGCAGTTCTTC.

This clone was detected many times. The J gene is TRBJ2-3, the V gene TRBV15; D gene ambiguous. This CDR3 has 13 amino acids. V shed 2 bases and J shed 1 base, with 4 bases lying between them. Germline CDR1 LNHNV, CDR2 YYDKDF (reference sequence). Here the CDR3 reads CATSRIGTDTQYF. The CDR3 DNA follows: TGTGCCACCAGCAGAATCGGCACAGATACGCAGTATTTT.

This clone appeared many times. The genes are TRBV5-4 and TRBJ2-1, with D possibly TRBD1 on 6 matching bases. The CDR3 is 16 amino acids. Germline V gene data show CDR1 as SGHNT and CDR2 as YYREEE (reference sequence). Trimming stripped 1 base from V and 8 bases from J, with 19 bases between. For the CDR3, the DNA is TGTGCCAGCAGCTTGTCTCCAGGGAGAAAGGGGGATGAGCAGTTCTTC. Amino acid sequence: CASSLSPGRKGDEQFF. Combining the CDR3 with reference TRBV5-4 and TRBJ2-1 gives the whole variable domain ETGVTQSPTHLIKTRGQQVTLRCSSQSGHNTVSWYQQALGQGPQFIFQYYREEENGRGNFPPRFSGLQFPNYSSELNVNALELDDSALYLCASSLSPGRKGDEQFFGPGTRLTVL.

This clone is classed as medium-sized. The V and J genes are TRBV19 and TRBJ1-4, with 8 bases matching TRBD1. The CDR3 covers 16 residues. Germline values: CDR1 LNHDA, CDR2 SQIVND (reference sequence). The V gene end was trimmed by 5 bases and the J gene end by 3 bases; junction bases not matched to a gene: 8. CDR3 region: CASSRGQGPSNEKLFF. The CDR3 DNA follows: TGTGCCAGTAGTCGTGGACAGGGACCTTCTAATGAAAAACTGTTTTTT.

The sample holds many counts of this clone. The chain combines TRBV6-5 with TRBJ2-1; TRBD2 matches 13 bases. The CDR3 is 15 amino acids. Germline V gene lookup returns CDR1 MNHEY and CDR2 SVGAGI. Trimming removed 6 bases from V and 10 bases from J; junction bases left unmatched: 9. CDR3 sequence: CASSQGLAGSREQFF. Here the CDR3 DNA reads TGTGCCAGCAGCCAGGGACTAGCGGGAAGCAGGGAGCAGTTCTTC.

This clone has a count of ten or more. This chain uses TRBV9 with TRBJ2-5; no clear D gene. The V end lost 0 bases, the J end lost 4 bases, and 4 bases lay between the germline ends. Germline V lookup: CDR1 SGDLS, CDR2 YYNGEE. This CDR3 is built from 12 residues. CDR3 sequence reads: CASSVGAETQYF. Here the CDR3 DNA reads TGTGCCAGCAGCGTAGGGGCAGAGACCCAGTACTTC.

This clone showed up many times. The V gene is TRBV9, the J gene TRBJ1-3; 8 bases line up with TRBD1. The trim removed 3 bases at V and 0 bases at J, leaving 5 bases unmatched. CDR1 SGDLS and CDR2 YYNGEE come from the germline V gene. This CDR3 spans 16 amino acids. In DNA form, the CDR3 reads TGTGCCAGCAGCGCCTACAGGGGGAGCTCTGGAAACACCATATATTTT. It yields the protein CASSAYRGSSGNTIYF.